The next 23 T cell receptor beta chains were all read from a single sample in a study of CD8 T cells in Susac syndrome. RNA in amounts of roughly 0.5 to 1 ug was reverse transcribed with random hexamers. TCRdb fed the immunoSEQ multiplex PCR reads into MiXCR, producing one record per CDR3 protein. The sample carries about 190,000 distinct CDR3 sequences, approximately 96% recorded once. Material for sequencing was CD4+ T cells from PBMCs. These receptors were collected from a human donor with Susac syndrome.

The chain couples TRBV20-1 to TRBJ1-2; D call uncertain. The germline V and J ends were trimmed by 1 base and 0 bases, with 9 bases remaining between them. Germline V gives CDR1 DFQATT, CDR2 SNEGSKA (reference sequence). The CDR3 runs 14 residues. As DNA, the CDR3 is TGCAGTGCTAGAGCTTCCTGGCCTAACTATGGCTACACCTTC. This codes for CSARASWPNYGYTF.

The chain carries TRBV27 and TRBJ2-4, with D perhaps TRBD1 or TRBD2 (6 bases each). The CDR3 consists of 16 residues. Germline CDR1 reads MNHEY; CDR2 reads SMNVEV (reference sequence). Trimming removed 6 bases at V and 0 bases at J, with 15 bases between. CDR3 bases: TGTGCCAGCAGCCACAAGGGGGGACTAGCCAAAAACATTCAGTACTTC. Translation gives CASSHKGGLAKNIQYF.

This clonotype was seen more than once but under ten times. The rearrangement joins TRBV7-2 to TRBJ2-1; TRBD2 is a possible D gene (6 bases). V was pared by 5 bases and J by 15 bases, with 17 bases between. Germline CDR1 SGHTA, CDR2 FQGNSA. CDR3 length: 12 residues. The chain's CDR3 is CASSTWDSGRFF. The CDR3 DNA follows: TGTGCCAGCAGCACCTGGGACTCCGGGCGGTTCTTC.

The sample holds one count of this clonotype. The CDR3 nucleotides read TGTGCCAGCGGGGGTGCTTCCTACGAGCAGTACTTC. It is translated as CASGGASYEQYF. The genes are TRBV6-6 and TRBJ2-7; the D gene could be TRBD1 or TRBD2 (5 bases each). This CDR3 spans 12 amino acids. V was pared by 8 bases and J by 1 base, with 9 bases between. Germline V gives CDR1 MNHNY, CDR2 SVGAGI (reference sequence).

Here the CDR3 DNA reads TGTGCCAGCAGTTTTCTTTCCTACGAGCAGTACTTC. The encoded protein is CASSFLSYEQYF. This chain connects TRBV12-3 or TRBV12-4 to TRBJ2-7; D is ambiguous. V lost 3 bases to trimming and J lost 1 base, with 4 bases between them. The CDR3 is 12 residues long.

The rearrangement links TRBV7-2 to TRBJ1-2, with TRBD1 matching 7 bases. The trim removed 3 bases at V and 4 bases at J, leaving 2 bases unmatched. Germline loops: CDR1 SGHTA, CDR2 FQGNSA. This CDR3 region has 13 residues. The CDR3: CASSFRDSYGYTF. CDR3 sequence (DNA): TGTGCCAGCAGCTTTCGGGACAGCTATGGCTACACCTTC. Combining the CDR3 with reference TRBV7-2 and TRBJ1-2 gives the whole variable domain GAGVSQSPSNKVTEKGKDVELRCDPISGHTALYWYRQSLGQGLEFLIYFQGNSAPDKSGLPSDRFSAERTGGSVSTLTIQRTQQEDSAVYLCASSFRDSYGYTFGSGTRLTVV.

Here the CDR3 DNA reads TGTGCCAGCAGCTTGGCGGGGGGTAACCAAGAGACCCAGTACTTC. Protein sequence: CASSLAGGNQETQYF. The V and J genes are TRBV5-6 and TRBJ2-5; 7 bases agree with TRBD2. This CDR3 contains 15 residues. Trimming at V came to 0 bases and at J to 0 bases, leaving 2 bases not matched to a gene. Germline CDR1 SGHDT, CDR2 YYEEEE.

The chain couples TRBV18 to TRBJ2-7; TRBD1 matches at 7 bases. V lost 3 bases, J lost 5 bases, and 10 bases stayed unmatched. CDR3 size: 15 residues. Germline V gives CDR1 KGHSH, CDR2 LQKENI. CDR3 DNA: TGTGCCAGCTCACCGTCCATGACAGGGAATGACGAGCAGTACTTC. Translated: CASSPSMTGNDEQYF.

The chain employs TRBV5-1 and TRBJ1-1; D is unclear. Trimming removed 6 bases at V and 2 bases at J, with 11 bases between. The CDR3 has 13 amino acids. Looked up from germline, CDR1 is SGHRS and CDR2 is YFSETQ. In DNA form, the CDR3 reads TGCGCCAGCATGGTGGGAATTAACACTGAAGCTTTCTTT. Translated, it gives CASMVGINTEAFF.

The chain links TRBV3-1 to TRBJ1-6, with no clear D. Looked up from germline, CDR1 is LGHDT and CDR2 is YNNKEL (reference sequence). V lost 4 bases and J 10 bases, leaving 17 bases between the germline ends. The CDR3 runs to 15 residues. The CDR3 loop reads CASSPLESGQSPLHF. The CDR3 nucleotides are TGTGCCAGCAGCCCCCTCGAATCGGGTCAATCACCCCTCCACTTT.

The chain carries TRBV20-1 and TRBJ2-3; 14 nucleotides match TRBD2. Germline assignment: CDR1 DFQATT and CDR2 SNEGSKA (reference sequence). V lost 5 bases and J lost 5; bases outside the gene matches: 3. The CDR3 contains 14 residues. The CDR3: CSAPGLAGEDTQYF. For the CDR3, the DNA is TGCAGTGCTCCGGGACTAGCGGGGGAAGATACGCAGTATTTT.

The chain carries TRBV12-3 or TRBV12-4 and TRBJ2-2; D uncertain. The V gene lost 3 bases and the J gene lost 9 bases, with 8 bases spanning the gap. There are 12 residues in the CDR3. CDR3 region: CASSLVARELFF. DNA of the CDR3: TGTGCCAGCAGTTTGGTAGCCAGGGAGCTGTTTTTT.

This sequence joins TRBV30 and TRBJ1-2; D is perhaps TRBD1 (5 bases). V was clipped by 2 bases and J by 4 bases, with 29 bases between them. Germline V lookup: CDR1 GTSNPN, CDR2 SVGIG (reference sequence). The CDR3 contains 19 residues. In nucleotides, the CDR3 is TGTGCCTGGAGTTTGGTCCCCGTGGGCCAGGGCAGATTTTCCTATGGCTACACCTTC. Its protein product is CAWSLVPVGQGRFSYGYTF.

CDR3 sequence (DNA): TGCAGCGTTGAAAGGGGACCTCCCCACCTGAATGAGCAGTTCTTC. It is translated as CSVERGPPHLNEQFF. V is TRBV29-1 and J is TRBJ2-1; D might be TRBD1 or TRBD2, each matching 5 bases. Per the germline V gene, CDR1 is SQVTM and CDR2 is ANQGSEA. CDR3 length equals 15 residues. The V end was cut by 2 bases, the J end by 7 bases, with 18 bases between.

The CDR3 sequence: CASSLRVGLNEQFF. The CDR3 DNA reads TGTGCCAGCAGTCTGCGAGTGGGGCTTAATGAGCAGTTCTTC. The rearrangement uses TRBV2 and TRBJ2-1; TRBD1 might be the D (5 bases). The CDR3 runs to 14 residues. Germline V gene sequence: CDR1 SNHLY, CDR2 FYNNEI. Trimming removed 5 bases from V and 7 bases from J, with 15 bases in between. Full variable domain (rest looked up from reference TRBV2 and TRBJ2-1): EPEVTQTPSHQVTQMGQEVILRCVPISNHLYFYWYRQILGQKVEFLVSFYNNEISEKSEIFDDQFSVERPDGSNFTLKIRSTKLEDSAMYFCASSLRVGLNEQFFGPGTRLTVL.

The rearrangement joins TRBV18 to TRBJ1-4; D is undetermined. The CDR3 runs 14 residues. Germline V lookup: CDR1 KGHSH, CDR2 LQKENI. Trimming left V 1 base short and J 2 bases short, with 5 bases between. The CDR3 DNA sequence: TGTGCCAGCTCACCACTTCAGACTAATGAAAAACTGTTTTTT. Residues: CASSPLQTNEKLFF.

CDR3 nucleotide sequence: TGTGCCAGCAGACTTCTTTCTGGGGCCAACGTCCTGACTTTC. Translated, it gives CASRLLSGANVLTF. The V gene is TRBV12-3 or TRBV12-4, the J gene TRBJ2-6; D gene ambiguous. Trimming left V 6 bases short and J 1 base short, with 7 bases between. This CDR3 contains 14 residues.

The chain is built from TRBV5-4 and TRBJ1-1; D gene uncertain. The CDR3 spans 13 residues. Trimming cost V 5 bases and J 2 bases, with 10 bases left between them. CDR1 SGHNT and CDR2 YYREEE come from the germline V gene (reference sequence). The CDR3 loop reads CASSHPLNTEAFF. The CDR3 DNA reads TGTGCCAGCAGTCATCCTCTCAACACTGAAGCTTTCTTT.

The CDR3 region has the DNA TGTGCCTGGACTAGGGACAGGCTGAACACTGAAGCTTTCTTT. It specifies CAWTRDRLNTEAFF. The chain recombines TRBV30 with TRBJ1-1, with 8 bases that match TRBD1. Per the germline V gene, CDR1 is GTSNPN and CDR2 is SVGIG (reference sequence). The trim removed 4 bases at V and 0 bases at J, leaving 4 bases unmatched. CDR3 size: 14 residues.

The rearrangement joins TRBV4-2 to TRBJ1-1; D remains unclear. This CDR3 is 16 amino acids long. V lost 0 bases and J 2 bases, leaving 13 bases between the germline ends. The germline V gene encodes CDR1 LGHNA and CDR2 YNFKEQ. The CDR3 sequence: CASSQDWGGSNTEAFF. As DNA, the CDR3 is TGTGCCAGCAGCCAAGACTGGGGAGGGTCAAACACTGAAGCTTTCTTT.

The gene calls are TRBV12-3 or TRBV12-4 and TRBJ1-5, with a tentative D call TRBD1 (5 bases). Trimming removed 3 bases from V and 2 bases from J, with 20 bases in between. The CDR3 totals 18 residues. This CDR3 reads CASSLYLSARGGNQPQHF. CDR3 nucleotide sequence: TGTGCCAGCAGTTTGTATTTGTCGGCGCGGGGCGGCAATCAGCCCCAGCATTTT.

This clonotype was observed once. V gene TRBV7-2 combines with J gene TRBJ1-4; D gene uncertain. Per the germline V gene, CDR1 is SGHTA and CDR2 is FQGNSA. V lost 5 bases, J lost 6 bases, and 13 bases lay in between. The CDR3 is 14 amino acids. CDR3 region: CASSTEVRDEKLFF. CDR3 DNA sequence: TGTGCCAGCAGCACCGAAGTGAGGGATGAAAAACTGTTTTTT.

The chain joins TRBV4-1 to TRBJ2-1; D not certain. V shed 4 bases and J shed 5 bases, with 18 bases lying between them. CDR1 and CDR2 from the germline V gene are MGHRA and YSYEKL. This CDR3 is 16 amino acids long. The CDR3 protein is CASSPIGSSRHNEQFF. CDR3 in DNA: TGCGCCAGCAGCCCGATAGGATCTTCGCGCCACAATGAGCAGTTCTTC.